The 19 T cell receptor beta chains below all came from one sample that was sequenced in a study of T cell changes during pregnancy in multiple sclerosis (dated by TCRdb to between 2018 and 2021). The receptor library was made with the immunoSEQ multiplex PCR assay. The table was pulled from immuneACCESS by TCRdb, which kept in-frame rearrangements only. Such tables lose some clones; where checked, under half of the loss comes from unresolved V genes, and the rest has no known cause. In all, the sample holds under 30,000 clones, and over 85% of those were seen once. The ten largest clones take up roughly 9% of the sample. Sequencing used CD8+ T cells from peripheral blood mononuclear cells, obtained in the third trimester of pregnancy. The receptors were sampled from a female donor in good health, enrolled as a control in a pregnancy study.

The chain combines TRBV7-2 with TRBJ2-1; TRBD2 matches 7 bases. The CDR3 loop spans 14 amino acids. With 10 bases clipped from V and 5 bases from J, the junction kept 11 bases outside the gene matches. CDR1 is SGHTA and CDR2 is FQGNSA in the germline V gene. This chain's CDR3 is CATLTGLFDNEQFF. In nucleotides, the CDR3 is TGTGCCACCCTGACGGGACTATTCGACAATGAGCAGTTCTTC.

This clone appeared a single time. CDR3 in amino acids: CASSLPLRPDYGYTF. CDR3 nucleotides: TGTGCCAGCAGCCTCCCACTCAGGCCGGACTATGGCTACACCTTC. This sequence joins TRBV5-6 and TRBJ1-2; the D is unclear. Germline V gene sequence: CDR1 SGHDT, CDR2 YYEEEE. The germline V and J ends were trimmed by 4 bases and 3 bases, with 16 bases remaining between them. The CDR3 is 15 amino acids.

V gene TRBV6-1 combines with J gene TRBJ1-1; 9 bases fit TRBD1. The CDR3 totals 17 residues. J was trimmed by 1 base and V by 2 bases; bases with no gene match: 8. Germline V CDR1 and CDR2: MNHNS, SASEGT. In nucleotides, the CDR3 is TGTGCCAGCAGTGAACCAGGACAGGGGTGGAGGAACACTGAAGCTTTCTTT. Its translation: CASSEPGQGWRNTEAFF.

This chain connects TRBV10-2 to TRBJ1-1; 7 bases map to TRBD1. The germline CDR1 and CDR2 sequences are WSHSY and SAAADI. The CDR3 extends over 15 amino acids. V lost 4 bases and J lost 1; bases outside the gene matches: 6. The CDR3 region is CASSAYRQGNTEAFF. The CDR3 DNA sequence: TGCGCCAGCAGTGCCTACCGACAGGGGAACACTGAAGCTTTCTTT.

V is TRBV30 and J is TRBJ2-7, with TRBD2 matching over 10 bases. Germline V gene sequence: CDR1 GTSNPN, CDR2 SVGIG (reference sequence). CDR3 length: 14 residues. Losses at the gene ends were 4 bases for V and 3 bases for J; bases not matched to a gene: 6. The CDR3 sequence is CAWTPAGGLYEQYF. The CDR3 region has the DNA TGTGCCTGGACTCCAGCGGGGGGGCTCTACGAGCAGTACTTC.

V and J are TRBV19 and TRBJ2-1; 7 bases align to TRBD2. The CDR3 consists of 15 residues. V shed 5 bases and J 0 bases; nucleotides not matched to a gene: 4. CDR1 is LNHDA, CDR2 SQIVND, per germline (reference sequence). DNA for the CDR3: TGTGCCAGTAGTCTACGGGACTACTCCTACAATGAGCAGTTCTTC. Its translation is CASSLRDYSYNEQFF.

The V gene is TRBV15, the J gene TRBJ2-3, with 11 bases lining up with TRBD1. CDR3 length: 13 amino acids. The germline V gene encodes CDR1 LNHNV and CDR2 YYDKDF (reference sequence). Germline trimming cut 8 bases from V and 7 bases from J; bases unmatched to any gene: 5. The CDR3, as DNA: TGTGCCACCGGGGACAGGGGGATAAATACGCAGTATTTT. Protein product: CATGDRGINTQYF.

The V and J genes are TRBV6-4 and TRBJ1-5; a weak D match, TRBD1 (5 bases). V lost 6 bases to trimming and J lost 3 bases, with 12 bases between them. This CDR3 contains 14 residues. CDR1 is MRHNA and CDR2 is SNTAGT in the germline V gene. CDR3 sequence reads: CASSPGGDNQPQHF. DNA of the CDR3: TGTGCCAGCAGCCCCGGGGGTGACAATCAGCCCCAGCATTTT.

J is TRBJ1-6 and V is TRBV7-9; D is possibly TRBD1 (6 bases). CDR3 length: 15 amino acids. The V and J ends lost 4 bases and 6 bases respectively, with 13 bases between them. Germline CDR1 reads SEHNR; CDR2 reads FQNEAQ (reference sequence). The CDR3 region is CASSSTQGTNSPLHF. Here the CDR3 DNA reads TGTGCCAGCAGCTCCACACAGGGAACTAATTCACCCCTCCACTTT.

In nucleotides, the CDR3 is TGTGCCAGCAGCCAAGATATGGACATTAAGGGGGAGCTGTTTTTT. It specifies CASSQDMDIKGELFF. V is TRBV4-2 and J is TRBJ2-2; a weak D match, TRBD1 (5 bases). CDR1 is LGHNA, CDR2 YNFKEQ, per germline. The CDR3 extends over 15 amino acids. Trimming left V 0 bases short and J 8 bases short, with 13 bases between.

CDR3 coding DNA: TGTGCCAGCAGTGAAGCGCCCCGCGGGAGAGCCAATGAGCAGTTCTTC. Encoded protein: CASSEAPRGRANEQFF. The chain carries TRBV6-1 and TRBJ2-1; 7 nucleotides line up with TRBD2. The V gene end was trimmed by 0 bases and the J gene end by 6 bases; junction bases not matched to a gene: 8. CDR3 size: 16 residues. The V gene's germline CDR1 is MNHNS and CDR2 SASEGT.

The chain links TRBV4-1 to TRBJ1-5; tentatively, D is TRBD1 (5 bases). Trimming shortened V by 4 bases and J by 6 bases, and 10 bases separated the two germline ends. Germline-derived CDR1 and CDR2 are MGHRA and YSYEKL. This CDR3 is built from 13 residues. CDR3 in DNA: TGCGCCAGCAGCCCAATAGGGGCTCAGCCCCAGCATTTT. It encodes CASSPIGAQPQHF.

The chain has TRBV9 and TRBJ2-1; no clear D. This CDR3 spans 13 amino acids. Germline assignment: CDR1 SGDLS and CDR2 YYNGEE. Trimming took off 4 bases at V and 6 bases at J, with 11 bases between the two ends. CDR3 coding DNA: TGTGCCAGCAGCCCCGACCCGGGCAATGAGCAGTTCTTC. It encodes CASSPDPGNEQFF.

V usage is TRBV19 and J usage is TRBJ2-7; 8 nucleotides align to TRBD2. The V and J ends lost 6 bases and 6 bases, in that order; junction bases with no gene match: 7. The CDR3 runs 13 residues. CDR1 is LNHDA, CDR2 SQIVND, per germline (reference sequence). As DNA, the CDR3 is TGTGCCAGTAGCTTCGGACTAGCCGGCGAGCAGTACTTC. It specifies CASSFGLAGEQYF.

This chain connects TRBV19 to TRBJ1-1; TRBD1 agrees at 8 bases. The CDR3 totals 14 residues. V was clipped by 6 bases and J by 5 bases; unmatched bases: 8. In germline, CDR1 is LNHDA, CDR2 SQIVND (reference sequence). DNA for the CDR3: TGTGCCAGTAGAGGGCAGGGGGCGCGGACTGAAGCTTTCTTT. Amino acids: CASRGQGARTEAFF.

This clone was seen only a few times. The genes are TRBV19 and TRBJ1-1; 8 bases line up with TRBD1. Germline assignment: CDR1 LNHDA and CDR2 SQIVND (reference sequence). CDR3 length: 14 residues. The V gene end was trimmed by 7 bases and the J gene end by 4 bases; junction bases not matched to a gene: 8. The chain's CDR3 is CASTWTGPTTEAFF. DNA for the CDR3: TGTGCCAGTACTTGGACAGGGCCTACCACTGAAGCTTTCTTT.

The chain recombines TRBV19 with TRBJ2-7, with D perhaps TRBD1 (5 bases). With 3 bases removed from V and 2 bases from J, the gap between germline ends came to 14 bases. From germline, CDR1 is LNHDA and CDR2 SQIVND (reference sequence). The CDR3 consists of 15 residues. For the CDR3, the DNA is TGTGCCAGTAGTATGGGGCAGTGGACGGCCTACGAGCAGTACTTC. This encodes CASSMGQWTAYEQYF.

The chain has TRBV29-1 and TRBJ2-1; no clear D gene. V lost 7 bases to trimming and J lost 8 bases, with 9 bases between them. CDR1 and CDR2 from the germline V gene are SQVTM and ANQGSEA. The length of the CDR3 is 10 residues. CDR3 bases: TGCAGCGGATGGGCCGATGAGCAGTTCTTC. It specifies CSGWADEQFF.

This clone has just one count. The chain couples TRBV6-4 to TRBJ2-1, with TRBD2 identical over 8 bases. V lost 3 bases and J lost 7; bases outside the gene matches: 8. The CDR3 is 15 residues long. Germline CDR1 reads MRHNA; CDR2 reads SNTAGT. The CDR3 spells CASSEDGGARNEQFF. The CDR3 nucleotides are TGTGCCAGCAGTGAAGACGGGGGGGCCCGGAATGAGCAGTTCTTC.